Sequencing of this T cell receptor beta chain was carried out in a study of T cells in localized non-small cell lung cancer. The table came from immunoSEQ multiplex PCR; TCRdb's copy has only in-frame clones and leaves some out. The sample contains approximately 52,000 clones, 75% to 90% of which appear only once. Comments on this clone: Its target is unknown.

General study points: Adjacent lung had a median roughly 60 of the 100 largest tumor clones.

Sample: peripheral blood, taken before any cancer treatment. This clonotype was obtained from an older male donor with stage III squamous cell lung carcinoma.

The CDR3: CASSMRNYGYTF. The CDR3 coding sequence is TGTGCCAGTAGTATGCGGAACTATGGCTACACCTTC. The chain has TRBV19 and TRBJ1-2; no definite D call. Germline values: CDR1 LNHDA, CDR2 SQIVND (reference sequence). V lost 3 bases and J 2 bases, leaving 4 bases between the germline ends. The CDR3 sequence is 12 residues long.